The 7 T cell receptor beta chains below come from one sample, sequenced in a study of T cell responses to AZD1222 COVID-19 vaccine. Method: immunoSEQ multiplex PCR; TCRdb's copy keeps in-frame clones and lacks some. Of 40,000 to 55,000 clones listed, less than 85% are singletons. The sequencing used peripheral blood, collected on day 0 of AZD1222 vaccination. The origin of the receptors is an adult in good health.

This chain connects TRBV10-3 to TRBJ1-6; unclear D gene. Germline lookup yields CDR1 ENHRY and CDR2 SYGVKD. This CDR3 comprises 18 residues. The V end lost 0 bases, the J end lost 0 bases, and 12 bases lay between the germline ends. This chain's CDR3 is CAISESVPGNSYNSPLHF. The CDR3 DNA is TGTGCCATCAGTGAGTCGGTGCCGGGAAACTCCTATAATTCACCCCTCCACTTT.

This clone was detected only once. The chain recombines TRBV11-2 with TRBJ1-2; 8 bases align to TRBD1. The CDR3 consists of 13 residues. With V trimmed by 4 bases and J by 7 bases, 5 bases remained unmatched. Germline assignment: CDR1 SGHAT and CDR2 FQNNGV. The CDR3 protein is CASSSGTGRGYTF. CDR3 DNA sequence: TGTGCCAGCAGCTCCGGGACAGGACGTGGCTACACCTTC.

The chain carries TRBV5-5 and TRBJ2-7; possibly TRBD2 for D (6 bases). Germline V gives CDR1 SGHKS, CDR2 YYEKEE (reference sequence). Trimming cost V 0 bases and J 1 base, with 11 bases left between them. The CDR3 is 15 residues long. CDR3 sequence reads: CASSLGGGESYEQYF. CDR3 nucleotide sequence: TGTGCCAGCAGCTTGGGGGGAGGAGAATCCTACGAGCAGTACTTC.

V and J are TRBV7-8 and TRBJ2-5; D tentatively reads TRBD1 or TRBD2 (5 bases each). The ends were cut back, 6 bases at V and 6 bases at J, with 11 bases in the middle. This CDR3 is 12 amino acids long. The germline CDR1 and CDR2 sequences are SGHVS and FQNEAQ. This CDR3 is CASSNPGQTQYF. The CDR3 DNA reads TGTGCCAGCAGTAACCCGGGGCAGACCCAGTACTTC.

The CDR3 bases are TGTGCCAGCAGCTTAGCTTTCGGACAGGGAGGCACTGAAGCTTTCTTT. It specifies CASSLAFGQGGTEAFF. The chain couples TRBV7-2 to TRBJ1-1, with TRBD1 matching over 8 bases. Germline CDR1 SGHTA, CDR2 FQGNSA. The CDR3 length is 16 residues. V was pared by 0 bases and J by 4 bases, with 7 bases of the junction left unmatched.

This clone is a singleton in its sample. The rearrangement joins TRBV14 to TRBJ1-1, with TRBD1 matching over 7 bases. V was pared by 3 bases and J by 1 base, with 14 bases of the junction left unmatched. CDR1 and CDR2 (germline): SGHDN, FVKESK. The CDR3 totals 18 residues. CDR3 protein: CASSHGWEQGRWNTEAFF. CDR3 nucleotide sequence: TGTGCCAGCAGCCACGGTTGGGAACAGGGGAGGTGGAACACTGAAGCTTTCTTT.

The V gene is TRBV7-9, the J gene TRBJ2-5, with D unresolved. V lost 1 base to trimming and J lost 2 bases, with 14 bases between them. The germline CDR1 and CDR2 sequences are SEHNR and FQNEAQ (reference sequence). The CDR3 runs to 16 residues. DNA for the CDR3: TGTGCCAGCAGCTTAGACCTCGCGAGGCAACAAGAGACCCAGTACTTC. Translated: CASSLDLARQQETQYF.